These 23 T cell receptor beta chains came from one sample sequenced in a study of blood T cell repertoires in COVID-19. Sequencing was performed with immunoSEQ multiplex PCR; in TCRdb, only in-frame clones are kept and a portion is missing. The sample has 190,000 or so clones, around nine tenths seen once. Sequenced material: peripheral blood. These receptors came from a woman younger than 35 who had recovered from COVID-19.

The gene calls are TRBV5-4 and TRBJ1-2; D is unclear. The V gene's germline CDR1 is SGHNT and CDR2 YYREEE (reference sequence). V lost 0 bases and J lost 8, with 17 bases in between. The CDR3 runs 15 residues. CDR3 residues: CASSLAGGRGGGYTF. The CDR3 DNA sequence: TGTGCCAGCAGCTTGGCCGGAGGCCGCGGAGGCGGCTACACCTTC. The whole variable domain, filled in from reference TRBV5-4 and TRBJ1-2, reads ETGVTQSPTHLIKTRGQQVTLRCSSQSGHNTVSWYQQALGQGPQFIFQYYREEENGRGNFPPRFSGLQFPNYSSELNVNALELDDSALYLCASSLAGGRGGGYTFGSGTRLTVV.

This clone was seen only a few times. The chain carries TRBV20-1 and TRBJ1-1; D is ambiguous. Germline-derived CDR1 and CDR2 are DFQATT and SNEGSKA (reference sequence). The CDR3 has 8 residues. Trimming removed 6 bases from V and 8 bases from J, with 4 bases in between. For the CDR3, the DNA is TGCAGTGCCAGGGAAGCTTTCTTT. As protein: CSAREAFF.

The chain is built from TRBV3-1 (or the pseudogene TRBV3-2) and TRBJ1-3, with a possible D match to TRBD1 (6 bases). Germline-derived CDR1 and CDR2 are LGHDT and YNNKEL (reference sequence). The CDR3 contains 14 residues. The germline V and J ends were trimmed by 6 bases and 0 bases, with 9 bases remaining between them. This CDR3 is CASRRDISGNTIYF. CDR3 bases: TGTGCCAGCAGACGGGACATCTCTGGAAACACCATATATTTT.

The CDR3 region has the DNA TGTGCCAGCAGCGTTCCGGGACAGACCACTGAAGCTTTCTTT. It yields the protein CASSVPGQTTEAFF. The V and J genes are TRBV14 and TRBJ1-1, with 7 bases aligning to TRBD1. The CDR3 totals 14 residues. CDR1 and CDR2 from the germline V gene are SGHDN and FVKESK. Trimming cost V 5 bases and J 4 bases; bases outside gene matches: 7. Complete variable domain (other parts from reference TRBV14 and TRBJ1-1): EAGVTQFPSHSVIEKGQTVTLRCDPISGHDNLYWYRRVMGKEIKFLLHFVKESKQDESGMPNNRFLAERTGGTYSTLKVQPAELEDSGVYFCASSVPGQTTEAFFGQGTRLTVV.

CDR3 coding DNA: TGTGCCAGCAGCCCCGCGGGGGGGGGTTCCGGGGAGCTGTTTTTT. Its protein is CASSPAGGGSGELFF. The V and J genes are TRBV7-2 and TRBJ2-2, with TRBD2 matching over 9 bases. There are 15 residues in the CDR3. The germline V gene encodes CDR1 SGHTA and CDR2 FQGNSA. V gave up 5 bases and J gave up 6 bases; unmatched junction bases: 7.

The V call is TRBV3-1 (or the pseudogene TRBV3-2), the J call TRBJ2-7; a weak D match, TRBD2 (6 bases). V gave up 1 base and J gave up 2 bases, with 12 bases separating them. This CDR3 is 15 amino acids long. Germline-derived CDR1 and CDR2 are LGHDT and YNNKEL (reference sequence). The CDR3 sequence is CASSQGLVRAYEQYV. DNA of the CDR3: TGTGCCAGCAGCCAAGGACTAGTTCGGGCCTACGAGCAGTACGTC.

As regards this clone: Other DNA sequences in the same sample also yield this CDR3. The rearrangement links TRBV3-1 (or the pseudogene TRBV3-2) to TRBJ1-5, with 7 bases aligning to TRBD1. This CDR3 spans 15 amino acids. V was clipped by 2 bases and J by 0 bases; unmatched bases: 1. Germline V gene sequence: CDR1 LGHDT, CDR2 YNNKEL (reference sequence). The CDR3 sequence is CASSQQGGSNQPQHF. The CDR3 nucleotides are TGTGCCAGCAGCCAACAGGGGGGTAGCAATCAGCCCCAGCATTTT.

The chain recombines TRBV5-1 with TRBJ2-1; no reliable D call. CDR1 is SGHRS, CDR2 YFSETQ, per germline. The CDR3 spans 12 residues. V shed 5 bases and J shed 6 bases, with 9 bases lying between them. The CDR3 loop reads CASRIAANEQFF. Written as DNA, the CDR3 is TGCGCCAGCAGGATCGCGGCCAATGAGCAGTTCTTC.

The chain combines TRBV27 with TRBJ2-1, with D tentatively TRBD1 (5 bases). V was cut by 0 bases and J by 2 bases, with 8 bases left in between. This CDR3 has 15 residues. Germline assignment: CDR1 MNHEY and CDR2 SMNVEV (reference sequence). The CDR3: CASSLSGAPYNEQFF. The CDR3 region has the DNA TGTGCCAGCAGTTTATCAGGGGCCCCCTACAATGAGCAGTTCTTC.

V is TRBV6-5 and J is TRBJ1-5; D is ambiguous. Between the trimmed V and J ends, which lost 6 bases and 2 bases, there was a span of 8 bases. Germline V gene lookup returns CDR1 MNHEY and CDR2 SVGAGI. The CDR3 is made up of 13 amino acids. CDR3 region: CASRTRGNQPQHF. CDR3 bases: TGTGCCAGCAGGACCCGGGGCAATCAGCCCCAGCATTTT.

The chain uses TRBV7-9 and TRBJ2-1; D remains ambiguous. This CDR3 is 13 amino acids long. Per germline, CDR1 SEHNR and CDR2 FQNEAQ (reference sequence). V lost 4 bases to trimming and J lost 6 bases, with 10 bases between them. The CDR3 DNA reads TGTGCCAGCAGCTCTCGGCGGCGCAATGAGCAGTTCTTC. It translates to CASSSRRRNEQFF. Full variable domain (missing parts from reference TRBV7-9 and TRBJ2-1): DTGVSQNPRHKITKRGQNVTFRCDPISEHNRLYWYRQTLGQGPEFLTYFQNEAQLEKSRLLSDRFSAERPKGSFSTLEIQRTEQGDSAMYLCASSSRRRNEQFFGPGTRLTVL.

The rearrangement uses TRBV9 and TRBJ1-1; maybe TRBD1 (5 bases). CDR3 length equals 18 residues. Germline V lookup: CDR1 SGDLS, CDR2 YYNGEE. The ends were cut back, 4 bases at V and 3 bases at J, with 25 bases in the middle. For the CDR3, the DNA is TGTGCCAGCAGCTCTCCCCCCGGACGGGGGTTTGGGGACACTGAAGCTTTCTTT. Its protein is CASSSPPGRGFGDTEAFF.

The chain has TRBV7-6 and TRBJ2-3; 12 bases are a match to TRBD2. Germline lookup yields CDR1 SGHVS and CDR2 FNYEAQ. The CDR3 covers 17 residues. V trimming: 3 bases; J trimming: 2 bases; junction bases outside the gene matches: 6. CDR3 protein: CASSFPLAGGDTDTQYF. The CDR3 DNA is TGTGCCAGCAGCTTCCCTCTAGCGGGAGGGGACACAGATACGCAGTATTTT.

The gene calls are TRBV1 and TRBJ2-5; the table's D call, TRBD2, has no DNA check behind it. TRBV1 is listed as a pseudogene. This CDR3 has 18 amino acids. The CDR3 DNA is TGCACCAGCAGCCAAGATCTCGGGGGGCTGGGGGAAGAAGAGACCCAGTACTTC. Translating gives CTSSQDLGGLGEEETQYF.

The genes are TRBV5-1 and TRBJ2-7, with 9 bases identical to TRBD2. The CDR3 has 13 amino acids. Trimming took 4 bases from V and 6 from J; bases not matched to a gene: 5. Germline CDR1 SGHRS, CDR2 YFSETQ. CDR3 amino acids: CASSPGLAREQYF. CDR3 nucleotide sequence: TGCGCCAGCAGCCCGGGACTAGCTCGCGAGCAGTACTTC.

The chain uses TRBV4-1 and TRBJ2-5; a possible D gene is TRBD1 (5 bases). V dropped 2 bases and J dropped 4 bases, with 14 bases sitting between them. Germline V gene data show CDR1 as MGHRA and CDR2 as YSYEKL. This CDR3 spans 15 amino acids. The CDR3 loop reads CASSQPDSARETQYF. CDR3 DNA sequence: TGCGCCAGCAGCCAACCCGACAGCGCGCGAGAGACCCAGTACTTC.

The genes are TRBV5-6 and TRBJ1-4; 7 bases agree with TRBD1. This CDR3 has 14 amino acids. V was pared by 4 bases and J by 8 bases, with 8 bases of the junction left unmatched. Germline CDR1 is SGHDT and CDR2 is YYEEEE. The DNA of the CDR3 is TGTGCCAGCAGCAACCGGGACAGCGACGAAAAACTGTTTTTT. Translating gives CASSNRDSDEKLFF.

The chain couples TRBV12-5 to TRBJ2-3; 9 bases agree with TRBD2. Germline CDR1 and CDR2: LGHNT and FRNRAP. The CDR3 is 18 amino acids. V gave up 1 base and J gave up 0 bases; unmatched junction bases: 8. The CDR3 spells CASGLGFKAGGSTDTQYF. The CDR3 DNA sequence: TGTGCTAGTGGTTTGGGGTTTAAAGCGGGAGGAAGCACAGATACGCAGTATTTT.

The rearrangement joins TRBV28 to TRBJ1-1, with D uncertain. Trimming removed 1 base at V and 4 bases at J, with 16 bases between. Germline V lookup: CDR1 MDHEN, CDR2 SYDVKM. The CDR3 length is 16 residues. CDR3 amino acids: CASSLFARVMRTEAFF. The CDR3 DNA follows: TGTGCCAGCAGTTTATTCGCGAGGGTTATGCGCACTGAAGCTTTCTTT.

The chain uses TRBV19 and TRBJ1-2; the match to TRBD1 covers 8 bases. CDR3 size: 15 residues. Germline V gene sequence: CDR1 LNHDA, CDR2 SQIVND (reference sequence). Trimming removed 5 bases from V and 8 bases from J; junction bases left unmatched: 13. The CDR3 DNA reads TGTGCCAGTAGTGTTGGAGCAGGGGGCGCCTTGGGCTACACCTTC. It is translated as CASSVGAGGALGYTF.

This sequence joins TRBV12-3 or TRBV12-4 and TRBJ2-3; no clear D gene. V lost 2 bases to trimming and J lost 4 bases, with 4 bases between them. CDR3 size: 12 residues. CDR3 DNA sequence: TGTGCCAGCAGTTTATTCTCAGATACGCAGTATTTT. As protein: CASSLFSDTQYF.

The chain has TRBV2 and TRBJ1-2, with a possible D match to TRBD1 (5 bases). CDR1 SNHLY and CDR2 FYNNEI come from the germline V gene. The length of the CDR3 is 14 residues. V lost 7 bases, J lost 0 bases, and 12 bases lay in between. Written as DNA, the CDR3 is TGTGCCAGCACTTATGCGGGACCTAACTATGGCTACACCTTC. Protein: CASTYAGPNYGYTF. Looking up the rest from reference TRBV2 and TRBJ1-2 gives the full variable domain: EPEVTQTPSHQVTQMGQEVILRCVPISNHLYFYWYRQILGQKVEFLVSFYNNEISEKSEIFDDQFSVERPDGSNFTLKIRSTKLEDSAMYFCASTYAGPNYGYTFGSGTRLTVV.

CDR3 amino acids: CASSPFSNSNQPQHF. As DNA, the CDR3 is TGTGCCAGCAGTCCCTTTAGTAACAGCAATCAGCCCCAGCATTTT. The chain employs TRBV27 and TRBJ1-5; D call uncertain. Trimming pared 5 bases from V and 1 base from J, leaving 12 bases between. CDR3 length equals 15 residues. Germline-derived CDR1 and CDR2 are MNHEY and SMNVEV (reference sequence).